This T cell receptor beta chain is drawn from a study of blood T cell repertoires in COVID-19. At the level of the study: PBMCs, B-cell-depleted T cells, or T cells were the source of the cDNA or gDNA that made up the material.

Assignments of participants to cohorts depended upon their own reported clinical history. Two consecutive negative NP/OP PCR tests, clearance, or resolved symptoms defined Cohort 3 recovery. This clone was observed a single time. The V gene's germline CDR1 is LNHNV and CDR2 YYDKDF (reference sequence). V was cut by 0 bases and J by 9 bases, with 15 bases left in between. The CDR3 consists of 15 residues. In the original workflow: Counts of nucleated cells, estimated from reference gene primer amplification, were obtained. Profiled with immunoSEQ multiplex PCR; TCRdb holds only in-frame clones, not every one. V, J and clone size are taken as reported in that table, and D and trimming were inferred from the DNA itself. The sample holds a few hundred thousand clones, around nine tenths seen once.

J is TRBJ2-1 and V is TRBV15; D is possibly TRBD1 (5 bases). This TCR was recovered from a woman aged 45-65 years who had recovered from COVID-19. Sequenced material: PBMCs or T cells enriched from blood (not recorded which). The CDR3 DNA is TGTGCCACCAGCAGAGATTTGAAGGGGTCCGTTGAGCAGTTCTTC. This gives the protein CATSRDLKGSVEQFF.